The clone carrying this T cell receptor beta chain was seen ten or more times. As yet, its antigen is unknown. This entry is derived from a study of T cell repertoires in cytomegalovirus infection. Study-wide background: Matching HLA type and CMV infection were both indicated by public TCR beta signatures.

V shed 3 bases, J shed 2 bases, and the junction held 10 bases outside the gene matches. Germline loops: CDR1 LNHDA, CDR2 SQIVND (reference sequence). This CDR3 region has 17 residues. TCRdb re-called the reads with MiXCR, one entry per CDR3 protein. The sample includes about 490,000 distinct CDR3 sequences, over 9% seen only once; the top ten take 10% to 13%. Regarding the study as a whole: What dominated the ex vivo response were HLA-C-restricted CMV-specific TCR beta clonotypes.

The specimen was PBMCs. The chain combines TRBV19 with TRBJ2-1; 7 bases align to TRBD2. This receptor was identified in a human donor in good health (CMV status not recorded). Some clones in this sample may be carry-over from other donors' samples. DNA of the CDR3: TGTGCCAGTAGTATCACGGGGCTAAGCGGGGCCTACAATGAGCAGTTCTTC. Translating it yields CASSITGLSGAYNEQFF.